This entry concerns a single TCR beta chain. Germline V gives CDR1 SGHTA, CDR2 FQGNSA. Trimming pared 1 base from V and 3 bases from J, leaving 8 bases between. The CDR3 has 14 residues. The table came from immunoSEQ multiplex PCR; TCRdb's copy has only in-frame clones and leaves some out. The sample lists approximately 480,000 clones; roughly 85% were seen once. This sample was included in a study of shared clonotypes between healthy human individuals. This clonotype originated in a woman aged 40 to 55 in good health. Some clones in this sample may be carry-over from other donors' samples. The chain combines TRBV7-2 with TRBJ2-3; D remains ambiguous. Source material: PBMCs. CDR3 sequence reads: CASSLVPGTDTQYF. The CDR3 nucleotides read TGTGCCAGCAGCTTAGTCCCTGGAACAGATACGCAGTATTTT.